The 28 T cell receptor beta chains reported below all come from one sample, sequenced in a study of blood T cell repertoires in COVID-19. Some clones are missing from TCRdb's copy, which holds only in-frame ones; the method was immunoSEQ multiplex PCR. Of some 320,000 clones listed, more than 70% are singletons. Sequencing was done on a sample of peripheral blood. These receptors all stem from a woman aged 30 to 39 who had recovered from COVID-19.

This clone has just one count. This chain uses TRBV7-2 with TRBJ2-5, with unresolved D. The germline V and J ends were trimmed by 6 bases and 1 base, with 12 bases remaining between them. This CDR3 comprises 14 residues. CDR1 and CDR2 from the germline V gene are SGHTA and FQGNSA. DNA of the CDR3: TGTGCCAGCAGGAAGTCAGAACCCCAAGAGACCCAGTACTTC. Translation gives CASRKSEPQETQYF.

This chain joins TRBV5-1 and TRBJ2-2, with 7 bases fitting TRBD2. V gave up 3 bases and J gave up 8 bases; unmatched junction bases: 10. Per germline, CDR1 SGHRS and CDR2 YFSETQ. The CDR3 is made up of 15 amino acids. CDR3: CASSWKTGGSGELFF. The CDR3, as DNA: TGCGCCAGCAGCTGGAAAACCGGGGGGTCGGGGGAGCTGTTTTTT.

The rearrangement joins TRBV27 to TRBJ2-2; 9 positions agree with TRBD2. The V and J ends lost 4 bases and 4 bases, in that order; junction bases with no gene match: 7. The germline V gene has CDR1 MNHEY and CDR2 SMNVEV (reference sequence). There are 16 residues in the CDR3. The CDR3 DNA reads as TGTGCCAGCAGTTCATTAGTAGCGGGGGCCACCGGGGAGCTGTTTTTT. Translating it yields CASSSLVAGATGELFF.

V and J are TRBV3-1 (or the pseudogene TRBV3-2) and TRBJ1-2, with D perhaps TRBD1 (5 bases). The CDR3 loop spans 14 amino acids. Trimming cost V 1 base and J 3 bases, with 9 bases left between them. The germline gives CDR1 LGHDT, CDR2 YNNKEL (reference sequence). DNA for the CDR3: TGTGCCAGCAGCCAAGGTCAGGGCGACTATGGCTACACCTTC. This gives the protein CASSQGQGDYGYTF.

This clone came up once. The gene calls are TRBV4-2 and TRBJ2-2; 8 bases agree with TRBD2. The CDR3 consists of 17 residues. Trimming at V came to 4 bases and at J to 5 bases, leaving 12 bases not matched to a gene. Germline V CDR1 and CDR2: LGHNA, YNFKEQ. The DNA of the CDR3 is TGTGCCAGCAGCCCGAGCGTTGGGACTAGGAAGACCGGGGAGCTGTTTTTT. It specifies CASSPSVGTRKTGELFF.

The genes are TRBV6-6 and TRBJ1-5, with 9 bases lining up with TRBD1. The CDR3 has 14 amino acids. With 7 bases clipped from V and 5 bases from J, the junction kept 6 bases outside the gene matches. CDR1 MNHNY and CDR2 SVGAGI come from the germline V gene (reference sequence). The CDR3 sequence is CASTPGQGHQPQHF. CDR3 DNA: TGTGCCAGCACCCCGGGACAGGGCCATCAGCCCCAGCATTTT.

This chain uses TRBV30 with TRBJ1-5; TRBD1 matches 7 bases. With 0 bases clipped from V and 5 bases from J, the junction kept 4 bases outside the gene matches. Germline V gene sequence: CDR1 GTSNPN, CDR2 SVGIG (reference sequence). The CDR3 length is 14 residues. The CDR3 nucleotides read TGTGCCTGGAGTGTAGGGACAGTGGATCAGCCCCAGCATTTT. It yields the protein CAWSVGTVDQPQHF.

The gene calls are TRBV27 and TRBJ2-7, with D possibly TRBD1 on 6 matching bases. The CDR3 loop spans 15 amino acids. The V gene lost 4 bases and the J gene lost 2 bases, with 15 bases spanning the gap. The germline gives CDR1 MNHEY, CDR2 SMNVEV (reference sequence). CDR3 protein: CASSSPTQGTYEQYF. CDR3 nucleotide sequence: TGTGCCAGCAGTTCGCCTACACAGGGAACCTACGAGCAGTACTTC.

V usage is TRBV6-2 or TRBV6-3 and J usage is TRBJ2-3, with 8 bases identical to TRBD2. Germline lookup yields CDR1 MNHEY and CDR2 SVGEGT. The CDR3 spans 17 residues. Losses at the gene ends were 2 bases for V and 2 bases for J; bases not matched to a gene: 9. CDR3 in amino acids: CASSYLPQAGDTDTQYF. CDR3 sequence (DNA): TGTGCCAGCAGTTACCTCCCTCAAGCGGGGGACACAGATACGCAGTATTTT.

V gene TRBV7-8 combines with J gene TRBJ1-4, with D possibly being TRBD1 (6 bases). Between the trimmed V and J ends, which lost 5 bases and 4 bases, there was a span of 14 bases. The length of the CDR3 is 15 residues. Germline V gives CDR1 SGHVS, CDR2 FQNEAQ. CDR3 residues: CASSVEDSLNEKLFF. DNA of the CDR3: TGTGCCAGCAGCGTAGAGGACAGCCTTAATGAAAAACTGTTTTTT.

In DNA form, the CDR3 reads TGTGCCAGCAGCCCCGGGGGAGCGGAAGAGACCCAGTACTTC. Protein sequence: CASSPGGAEETQYF. The chain carries TRBV7-9 and TRBJ2-5; TRBD2 might be the D (6 bases). V was cut by 5 bases and J by 3 bases, with 13 bases left in between. CDR1 and CDR2 from the germline V gene are SEHNR and FQNEAQ (reference sequence). The CDR3 is made up of 14 amino acids.

The CDR3 DNA reads as TGTGCCAGCAGCCCAGAGGGTAGGAACACCGGGGAGCTGTTTTTT. It specifies CASSPEGRNTGELFF. The chain is built from TRBV13 and TRBJ2-2; maybe TRBD2 (5 bases). The germline V and J ends were trimmed by 5 bases and 1 base, with 11 bases remaining between them. CDR3 length equals 15 residues. Germline-derived CDR1 and CDR2 are PRHDT and FYEKMQ (reference sequence).

This chain joins TRBV2 and TRBJ1-5, with D unresolved. Germline lookup yields CDR1 SNHLY and CDR2 FYNNEI. The CDR3 has 14 residues. With 2 bases removed from V and 0 bases from J, the gap between germline ends came to 5 bases. For the CDR3, the DNA is TGTGCCAGCAGTGAAAGGAGTAGCAATCAGCCCCAGCATTTT. Residues: CASSERSSNQPQHF.

The gene calls are TRBV6-5 and TRBJ1-2; 7 nucleotides match TRBD1. With 6 bases clipped from V and 8 bases from J, the junction kept 6 bases outside the gene matches. This CDR3 is 12 amino acids long. CDR1 is MNHEY and CDR2 is SVGAGI in the germline V gene. The CDR3 region has the DNA TGTGCCAGCAGGACAGGGTCCAACGGCTACACCTTC. Its protein product is CASRTGSNGYTF.

This clone appeared a single time. This rearrangement joins TRBV19 to TRBJ2-4, with 9 bases aligning to TRBD1. V was pared by 3 bases and J by 9 bases, with 6 bases of the junction left unmatched. The germline CDR1 and CDR2 sequences are LNHDA and SQIVND (reference sequence). CDR3 size: 14 residues. CDR3 protein: CASSMGQGVGIQYF. CDR3 nucleotide sequence: TGTGCCAGTAGTATGGGACAGGGTGTGGGCATTCAGTACTTC.

The V gene is TRBV4-3, the J gene TRBJ1-2; D ambiguous. The CDR3 is made up of 15 amino acids. Per the germline V gene, CDR1 is LGHNA and CDR2 is YSLEER. Trimming shortened V by 1 base and J by 4 bases, and 13 bases separated the two germline ends. The CDR3 DNA is TGCGCCAGCAGCCAAGGGTATGGTGGAGTCTATGGCTACACCTTC. Its translation is CASSQGYGGVYGYTF.

The rearrangement joins TRBV27 to TRBJ1-2, with 7 bases identical to TRBD1. The CDR3 is made up of 14 amino acids. Germline CDR1 is MNHEY and CDR2 is SMNVEV (reference sequence). J was trimmed by 5 bases and V by 2 bases; bases with no gene match: 5. CDR3 coding DNA: TGTGCCAGCAGTTTAACAGGGACAGTATATGGCTACACCTTC. Translating gives CASSLTGTVYGYTF.

The chain uses TRBV18 and TRBJ2-5; TRBD1 might be the D (6 bases). The CDR3 covers 15 residues. V was shortened by 3 bases and J by 0 bases, with 11 bases between the two germline ends. Germline V gene sequence: CDR1 KGHSH, CDR2 LQKENI. The DNA for the CDR3 is TGTGCCAGCTCACCGCGACAGGCGAACCAAGAGACCCAGTACTTC. This sequence encodes CASSPRQANQETQYF. Full variable domain (rest looked up from reference TRBV18 and TRBJ2-5): NAGVMQNPRHLVRRRGQEARLRCSPMKGHSHVYWYRQLPEEGLKFMVYLQKENIIDESGMPKERFSAEFPKEGPSILRIQQVVRGDSAAYFCASSPRQANQETQYFGPGTRLLVL.

The chain joins TRBV28 to TRBJ1-1; 9 bases fit TRBD1. This CDR3 has 19 amino acids. The ends lost 2 bases at V and 0 bases at J; junction bases unmatched: 13. Germline V CDR1 and CDR2: MDHEN, SYDVKM. CDR3: CASSLLPGTGLLMNTEAFF. As DNA, the CDR3 is TGTGCCAGCAGTTTACTCCCTGGGACAGGGTTACTAATGAACACTGAAGCTTTCTTT.

The rearrangement links TRBV25-1 to TRBJ2-1; D is possibly TRBD2 (6 bases). The CDR3 runs 16 residues. Trimming removed 3 bases at V and 5 bases at J, with 17 bases between. Looked up from germline, CDR1 is MGHDK and CDR2 is SYGVNS. CDR3: CASSDPTSKADNEQFF. The CDR3 nucleotides are TGTGCCAGCAGTGATCCTACTAGCAAGGCCGACAATGAGCAGTTCTTC.

V and J are TRBV18 and TRBJ1-2, with TRBD1 matching over 11 bases. V dropped 0 bases and J dropped 6; count of bases not matched to a gene: 3. Germline CDR1 is KGHSH and CDR2 is LQKENI. CDR3 size: 15 residues. CDR3 bases: TGTGCCAGCTCACCACCGGGACAGGGGGTAAATGGCTACACCTTC. This codes for CASSPPGQGVNGYTF. The variable domain in full, completed from reference TRBV18 and TRBJ1-2, reads NAGVMQNPRHLVRRRGQEARLRCSPMKGHSHVYWYRQLPEEGLKFMVYLQKENIIDESGMPKERFSAEFPKEGPSILRIQQVVRGDSAAYFCASSPPGQGVNGYTFGSGTRLTVV.

The chain joins TRBV9 to TRBJ2-5, with TRBD2 identical over 12 bases. J lost 5 bases, V lost 0 bases, and 2 bases had no gene match. Germline CDR1 is SGDLS and CDR2 is YYNGEE. CDR3 length equals 15 residues. The CDR3 reads CASSVELAGGETQYF. CDR3 sequence (DNA): TGTGCCAGCAGCGTAGAACTAGCGGGGGGCGAGACCCAGTACTTC.

CDR3 bases: TGTGCCAGCAGCCATTCATCGCCCGGTGGCTACACCTTC. Translating gives CASSHSSPGGYTF. The chain employs TRBV11-2 and TRBJ1-2; unclear D gene. Germline V CDR1 and CDR2: SGHAT, FQNNGV. The CDR3 consists of 13 residues. V gave up 5 bases and J gave up 7 bases, with 14 bases separating them. Supplemented by reference TRBV11-2 and TRBJ1-2, the full variable domain reads EAGVAQSPRYKIIEKRQSVAFWCNPISGHATLYWYQQILGQGPKLLIQFQNNGVVDDSQLPKDRFSAERLKGVDSTLKIQPAKLEDSAVYLCASSHSSPGGYTFGSGTRLTVV.

This chain links TRBV5-6 with TRBJ1-5; a weak D match, TRBD1 (5 bases). Germline V lookup: CDR1 SGHDT, CDR2 YYEEEE. This CDR3 spans 16 amino acids. Trimming pared 2 bases from V and 2 bases from J, leaving 14 bases between. CDR3 coding DNA: TGTGCCAGCAGCTTCCAGTCCGACAGAGGCAATCAGCCCCAGCATTTT. Translating it yields CASSFQSDRGNQPQHF.

The CDR3 is CASSQDRERTVKQPQHF. The CDR3 region has the DNA TGCGCCAGCAGCCAAGACCGGGAACGGACGGTCAAGCAGCCCCAGCATTTT. The chain carries TRBV4-3 and TRBJ1-5, with unresolved D. V lost 0 bases and J lost 7, with 19 bases in between. The CDR3 runs to 17 residues. Germline assignment: CDR1 LGHNA and CDR2 YSLEER.

V is TRBV5-5 and J is TRBJ1-5, with D possibly TRBD1 on 6 matching bases. The CDR3 consists of 15 residues. Germline V CDR1 and CDR2: SGHKS, YYEKEE (reference sequence). V was pared by 0 bases and J by 5 bases, with 12 bases between. The CDR3 region is CASSLAAGVHQPQHF. Written as DNA, the CDR3 is TGTGCCAGCAGCTTGGCCGCAGGGGTCCATCAGCCCCAGCATTTT.

V usage is TRBV6-2 or TRBV6-3 and J usage is TRBJ2-2; no definite D call. CDR3 length: 17 amino acids. The germline V gene encodes CDR1 MNHEY and CDR2 SVGEGT. Trimming left V 4 bases short and J 5 bases short, with 20 bases between. CDR3 DNA sequence: TGTGCCAGCAGTTGGCCCTTCCATGAGGAGAAGACCGGGGAGCTGTTTTTT. This translates into CASSWPFHEEKTGELFF.

The rearrangement joins TRBV23-1 to TRBJ2-5, with 8 bases fitting TRBD2. TRBV23-1 is marked as an open reading frame, function uncertain. J was trimmed by 5 bases and V by 2 bases; bases with no gene match: 13. The CDR3 spans 17 residues. DNA of the CDR3: TGCGCCAGCAGTCAACGCGAGGACGGGGGGGCTCTTGAGACCCAGTACTTC. It yields the protein CASSQREDGGALETQYF.